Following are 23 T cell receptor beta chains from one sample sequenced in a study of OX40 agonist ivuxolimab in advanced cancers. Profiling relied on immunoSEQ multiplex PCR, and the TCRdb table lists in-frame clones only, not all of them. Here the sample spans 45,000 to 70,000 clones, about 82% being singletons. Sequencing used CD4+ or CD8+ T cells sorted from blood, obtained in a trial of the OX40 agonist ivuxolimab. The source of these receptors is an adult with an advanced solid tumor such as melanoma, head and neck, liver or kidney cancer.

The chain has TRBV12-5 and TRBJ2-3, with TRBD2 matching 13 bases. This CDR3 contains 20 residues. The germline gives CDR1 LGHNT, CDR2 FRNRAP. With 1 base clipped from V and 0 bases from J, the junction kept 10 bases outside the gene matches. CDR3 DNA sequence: TGTGCTAGTGGTTTGGGTCTAGGACTAGCGGGGGCCCCTAGCACAGATACGCAGTATTTT. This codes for CASGLGLGLAGAPSTDTQYF.

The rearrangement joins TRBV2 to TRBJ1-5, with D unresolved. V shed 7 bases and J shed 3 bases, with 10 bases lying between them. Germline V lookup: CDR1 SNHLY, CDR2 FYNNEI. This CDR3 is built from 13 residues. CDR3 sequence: CASKRQLNQPQHF. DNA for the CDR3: TGTGCCAGCAAAAGACAACTCAATCAGCCCCAGCATTTT.

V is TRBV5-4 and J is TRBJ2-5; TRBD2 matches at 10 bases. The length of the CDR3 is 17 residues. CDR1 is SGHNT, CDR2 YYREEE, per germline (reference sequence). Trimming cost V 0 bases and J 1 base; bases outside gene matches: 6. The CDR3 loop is CASSLAWLAGAQETQYF. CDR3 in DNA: TGTGCCAGCAGCTTGGCCTGGCTAGCGGGGGCCCAAGAGACCCAGTACTTC. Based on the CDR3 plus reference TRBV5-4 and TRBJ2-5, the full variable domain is ETGVTQSPTHLIKTRGQQVTLRCSSQSGHNTVSWYQQALGQGPQFIFQYYREEENGRGNFPPRFSGLQFPNYSSELNVNALELDDSALYLCASSLAWLAGAQETQYFGPGTRLLVL.

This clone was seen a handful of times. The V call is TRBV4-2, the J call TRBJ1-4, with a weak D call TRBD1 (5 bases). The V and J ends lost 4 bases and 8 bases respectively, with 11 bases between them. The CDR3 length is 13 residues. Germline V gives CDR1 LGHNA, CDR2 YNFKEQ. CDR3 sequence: CASSLFRQEKLFF. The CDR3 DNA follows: TGTGCCAGCAGCCTATTCAGACAGGAAAAACTGTTTTTT.

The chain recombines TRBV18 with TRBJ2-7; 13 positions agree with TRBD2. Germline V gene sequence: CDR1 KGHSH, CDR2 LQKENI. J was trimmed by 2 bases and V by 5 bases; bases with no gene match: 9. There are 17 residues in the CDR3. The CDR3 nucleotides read TGTGCCAGCTCAAAGATTCGGACTAGCGGGAGCACCTACGAGCAGTACTTC. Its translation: CASSKIRTSGSTYEQYF.

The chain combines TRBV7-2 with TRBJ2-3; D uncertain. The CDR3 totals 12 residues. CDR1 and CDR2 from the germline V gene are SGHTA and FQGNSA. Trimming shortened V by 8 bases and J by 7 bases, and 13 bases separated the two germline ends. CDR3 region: CASAAFRNTQYF. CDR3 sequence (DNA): TGTGCCAGCGCCGCGTTCAGGAATACGCAGTATTTT.

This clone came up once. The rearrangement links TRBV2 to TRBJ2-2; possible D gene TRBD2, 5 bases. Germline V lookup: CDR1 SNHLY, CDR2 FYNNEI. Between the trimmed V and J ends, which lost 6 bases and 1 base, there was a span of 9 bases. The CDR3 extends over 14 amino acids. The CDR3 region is CASRRAQNTGELFF. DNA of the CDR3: TGTGCCAGCAGGCGGGCGCAGAACACCGGGGAGCTGTTTTTT.

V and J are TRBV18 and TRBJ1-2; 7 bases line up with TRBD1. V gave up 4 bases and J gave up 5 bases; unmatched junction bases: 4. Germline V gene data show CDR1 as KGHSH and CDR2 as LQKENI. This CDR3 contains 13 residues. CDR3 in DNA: TGTGCCAGCTCACGAGGGACAGATTATGGCTACACCTTC. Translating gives CASSRGTDYGYTF.

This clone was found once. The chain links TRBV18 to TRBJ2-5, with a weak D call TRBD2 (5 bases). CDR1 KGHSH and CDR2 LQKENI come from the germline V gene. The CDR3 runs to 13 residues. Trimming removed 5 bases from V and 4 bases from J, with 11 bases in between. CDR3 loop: CASSERGAETQYF. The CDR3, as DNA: TGTGCCAGCTCAGAACGGGGTGCAGAGACCCAGTACTTC.

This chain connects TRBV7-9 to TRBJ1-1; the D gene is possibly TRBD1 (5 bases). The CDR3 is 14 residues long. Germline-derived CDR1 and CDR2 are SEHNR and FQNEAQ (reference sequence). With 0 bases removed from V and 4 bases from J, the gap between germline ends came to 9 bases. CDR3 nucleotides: TGTGCCAGCAGCTTAGCAGGGGCTCGCACTGAAGCTTTCTTT. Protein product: CASSLAGARTEAFF.

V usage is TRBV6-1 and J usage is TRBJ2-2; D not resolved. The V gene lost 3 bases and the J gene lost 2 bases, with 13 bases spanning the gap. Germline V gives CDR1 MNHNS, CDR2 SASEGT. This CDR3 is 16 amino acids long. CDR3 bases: TGTGCCAGCAGTGATTGGTCTCCAGGCAACACCGGGGAGCTGTTTTTT. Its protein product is CASSDWSPGNTGELFF.

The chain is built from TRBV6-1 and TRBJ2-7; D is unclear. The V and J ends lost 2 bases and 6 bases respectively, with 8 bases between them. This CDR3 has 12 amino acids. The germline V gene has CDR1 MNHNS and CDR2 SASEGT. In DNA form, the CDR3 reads TGTGCCAGCAGTGAATCCAGAGGCGAGCAGTACTTC. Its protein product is CASSESRGEQYF.

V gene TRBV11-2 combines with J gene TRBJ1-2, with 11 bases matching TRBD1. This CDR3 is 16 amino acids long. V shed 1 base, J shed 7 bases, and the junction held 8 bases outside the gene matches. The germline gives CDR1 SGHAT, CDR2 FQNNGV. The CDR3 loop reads CASSLGRGQGAFGYTF. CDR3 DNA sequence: TGTGCCAGCAGCTTAGGGCGCGGACAGGGGGCGTTTGGCTACACCTTC.

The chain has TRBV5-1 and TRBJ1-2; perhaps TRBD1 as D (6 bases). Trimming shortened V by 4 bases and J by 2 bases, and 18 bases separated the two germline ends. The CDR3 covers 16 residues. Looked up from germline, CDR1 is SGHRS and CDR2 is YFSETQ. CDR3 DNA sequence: TGCGCCAGCAGCCCGACAGGTGGAGGGAACAACTATGGCTACACCTTC. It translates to CASSPTGGGNNYGYTF.

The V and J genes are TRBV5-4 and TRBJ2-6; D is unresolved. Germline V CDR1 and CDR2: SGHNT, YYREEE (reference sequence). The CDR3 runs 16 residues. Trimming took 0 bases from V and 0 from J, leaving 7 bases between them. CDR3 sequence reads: CASSLGASSGANVLTF. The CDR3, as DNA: TGTGCCAGCAGCTTGGGGGCTAGCTCTGGGGCCAACGTCCTGACTTTC.

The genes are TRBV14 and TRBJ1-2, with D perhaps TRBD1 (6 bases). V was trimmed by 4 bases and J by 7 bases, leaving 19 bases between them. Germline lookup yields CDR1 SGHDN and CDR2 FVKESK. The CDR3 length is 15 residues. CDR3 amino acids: CASSPNPTGSGGYTF. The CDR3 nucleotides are TGTGCCAGCAGCCCGAACCCTACAGGGTCTGGTGGCTACACCTTC.

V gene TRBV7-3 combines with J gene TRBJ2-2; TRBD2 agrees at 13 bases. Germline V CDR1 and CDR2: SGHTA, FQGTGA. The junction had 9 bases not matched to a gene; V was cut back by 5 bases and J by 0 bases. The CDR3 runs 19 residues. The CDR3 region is CASSPGLAGVLANTGELFF. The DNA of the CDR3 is TGTGCCAGCAGCCCCGGACTAGCGGGGGTCCTCGCGAACACCGGGGAGCTGTTTTTT.

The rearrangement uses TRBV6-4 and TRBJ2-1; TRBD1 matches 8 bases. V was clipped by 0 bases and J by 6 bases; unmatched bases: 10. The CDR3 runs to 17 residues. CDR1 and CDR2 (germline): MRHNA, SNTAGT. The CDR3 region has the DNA TGTGCCAGCAGTGACTCGAAGGGCAGGGGGCGCATCAATGAGCAGTTCTTC. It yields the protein CASSDSKGRGRINEQFF.

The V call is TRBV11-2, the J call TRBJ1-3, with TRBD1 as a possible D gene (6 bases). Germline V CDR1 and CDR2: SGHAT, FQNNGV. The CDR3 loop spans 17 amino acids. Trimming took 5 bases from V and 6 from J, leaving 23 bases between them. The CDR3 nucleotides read TGTGCCAGCAGCCGCCCCAGGGGCCTGGGGAGTGAAAACACCATATATTTT. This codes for CASSRPRGLGSENTIYF. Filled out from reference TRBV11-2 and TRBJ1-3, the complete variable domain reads EAGVAQSPRYKIIEKRQSVAFWCNPISGHATLYWYQQILGQGPKLLIQFQNNGVVDDSQLPKDRFSAERLKGVDSTLKIQPAKLEDSAVYLCASSRPRGLGSENTIYFGEGSWLTVV.

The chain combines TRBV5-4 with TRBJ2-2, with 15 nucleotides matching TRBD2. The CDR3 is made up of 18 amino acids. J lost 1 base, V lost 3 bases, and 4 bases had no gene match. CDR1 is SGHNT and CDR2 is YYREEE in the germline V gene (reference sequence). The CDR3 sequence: CASSSGTSGGLNTGELFF. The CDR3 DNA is TGTGCCAGCAGCTCGGGGACTAGCGGGGGGCTGAACACCGGGGAGCTGTTTTTT. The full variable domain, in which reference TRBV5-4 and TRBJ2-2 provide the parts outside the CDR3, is ETGVTQSPTHLIKTRGQQVTLRCSSQSGHNTVSWYQQALGQGPQFIFQYYREEENGRGNFPPRFSGLQFPNYSSELNVNALELDDSALYLCASSSGTSGGLNTGELFFGEGSRLTVL.

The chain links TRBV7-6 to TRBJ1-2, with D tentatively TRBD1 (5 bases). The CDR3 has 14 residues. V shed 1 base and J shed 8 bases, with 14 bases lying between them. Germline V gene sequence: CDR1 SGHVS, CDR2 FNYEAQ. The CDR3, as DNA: TGTGCCAGCAGCTTAGGACGGGGGGTGGAAGGCTACACCTTC. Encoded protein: CASSLGRGVEGYTF.

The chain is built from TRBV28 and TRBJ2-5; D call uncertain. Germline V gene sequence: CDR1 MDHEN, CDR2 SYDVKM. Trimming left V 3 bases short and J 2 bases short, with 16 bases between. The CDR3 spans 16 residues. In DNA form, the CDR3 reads TGTGCCAGCAGTTTTCTAAAGTGGGCCGGACAAGAGACCCAGTACTTC. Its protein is CASSFLKWAGQETQYF. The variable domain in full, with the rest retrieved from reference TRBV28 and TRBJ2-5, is DVKVTQSSRYLVKRTGEKVFLECVQDMDHENMFWYRQDPGLGLRLIYFSYDVKMKEKGDIPEGYSVSREKKERFSLILESASTNQTSMYLCASSFLKWAGQETQYFGPGTRLLVL.

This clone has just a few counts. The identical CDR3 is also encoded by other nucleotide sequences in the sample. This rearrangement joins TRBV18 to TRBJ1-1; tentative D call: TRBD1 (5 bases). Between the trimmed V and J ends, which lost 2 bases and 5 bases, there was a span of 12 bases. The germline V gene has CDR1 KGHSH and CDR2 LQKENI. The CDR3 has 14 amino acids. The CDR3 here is CASSPGQGGTEAFF. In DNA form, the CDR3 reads TGTGCCAGCTCACCAGGTCAGGGAGGAACTGAAGCTTTCTTT.